The 5 T cell receptor beta chains below were found in one sample sequenced in a study of PD-1 blockade in classical Hodgkin lymphoma. Clones were sequenced by immunoSEQ multiplex PCR, and TCRdb holds only the in-frame ones, with some missing. This sample carries roughly 96,000 clones, 89% of them seen once, and the ten largest clones take around a tenth. In every patient, relapse followed autologous stem cell transplantation, while exposure to brentuximab vedotin differed. The sequencing used peripheral blood mononuclear cells (PBMCs), collected before the second cycle of nivolumab. The receptor set was obtained from a human donor with classical Hodgkin lymphoma.

This clone was picked up one time. This sequence joins TRBV18 and TRBJ1-1; TRBD1 matches at 10 bases. Germline V gene sequence: CDR1 KGHSH, CDR2 LQKENI. The CDR3 totals 16 residues. Unmatched junction bases numbered 7, after V lost 3 bases and J lost 3 bases. Here the CDR3 DNA reads TGTGCCAGCTCACCGACAGGGGGCGCGAGGTACACTGAAGCTTTCTTT. It translates to CASSPTGGARYTEAFF.

This chain links TRBV23-1 with TRBJ2-5, with D possibly called TRBD1 or TRBD2 (5 bases each). TRBV23-1 qualifies as an ORF whose function is uncertain. Trimming stripped 3 bases from V and 5 bases from J, with 13 bases between. The CDR3 has 14 residues. DNA of the CDR3: TGCGCCAGCAGTCACGAGCGAGGGGTTGAGACCCAGTACTTC. Translating it yields CASSHERGVETQYF.

The chain combines TRBV19 with TRBJ1-2, with D unresolved. CDR1 and CDR2 (germline): LNHDA, SQIVND (reference sequence). The V and J ends lost 5 bases and 3 bases respectively, with 1 base between them. CDR3 size: 10 residues. In DNA form, the CDR3 reads TGTGCCAGTAGTGACTATGGCTACACCTTC. This translates into CASSDYGYTF.

A remark on this clone: The junction and the germline gene differ at one end; a read error may be behind it. V gene TRBV11-2 combines with J gene TRBJ2-1; TRBD1 matches 8 bases. CDR3 size: 13 residues. Germline loops: CDR1 SGHAT, CDR2 FQNNGV. This chain's CDR3 is CASSLDYGTGHVF. CDR3 DNA sequence: TGTGCCAGCAGCTTAGACTACGGGACAGGTCATGTCTTC.

The V and J genes are TRBV5-1 and TRBJ1-4; maybe TRBD1 (6 bases). The CDR3 has 13 amino acids. The germline V gene encodes CDR1 SGHRS and CDR2 YFSETQ. The ends were cut back, 3 bases at V and 7 bases at J, with 10 bases in the middle. CDR3 DNA sequence: TGCGCCAGCAGCTCAGAGGGGGGTGAAAAACTGTTTTTT. Amino acids: CASSSEGGEKLFF.